The 25 T cell receptor beta chains reported below all come from one sample, sequenced in a study of T cells in Graves' hyperthyroidism and ophthalmopathy. Regions amplified from RNA transcripts were the TCR beta CDR3 regions. The HTBI primer set drove a first-round RT-PCR of the TCR CDR3. TCRdb re-called the multiplex PCR reads with MiXCR, one entry per CDR3 protein. Altogether about 590,000 distinct CDR3 sequences are present, 15% to 19% being singletons, with the ten largest covering approximately 7%. Source material: blood. All receptors come from a young woman with Graves' hyperthyroidism.

This clonotype was seen only a few times. The chain is built from TRBV10-3 and TRBJ2-7; no definite D call. Trimming pared 0 bases from V and 4 bases from J, leaving 7 bases between. Germline V gives CDR1 ENHRY, CDR2 SYGVKD. This CDR3 contains 13 residues. CDR3 sequence: CAISESLTYEQYF. The DNA for the CDR3 is TGTGCCATCAGTGAGTCGTTAACATACGAGCAGTACTTC.

This chain joins TRBV19 and TRBJ2-1; TRBD2 matches at 7 bases. Germline V gives CDR1 LNHDA, CDR2 SQIVND (reference sequence). The CDR3 contains 11 residues. Germline trimming cut 6 bases from V and 10 bases from J; bases unmatched to any gene: 3. CDR3 in DNA: TGTGCCAGTAGGCTACTAGCGGAGCAGTTCTTC. Amino acid sequence: CASRLLAEQFF. Looking up the rest from reference TRBV19 and TRBJ2-1 gives the full variable domain: DGGITQSPKYLFRKEGQNVTLSCEQNLNHDAMYWYRQDPGQGLRLIYYSQIVNDFQKGDIAEGYSVSREKKESFPLTVTSAQKNPTAFYLCASRLLAEQFFGPGTRLTVL.

V gene TRBV27 combines with J gene TRBJ1-4; D is possibly TRBD1 (5 bases). The V gene lost 5 bases and the J gene lost 8 bases, with 18 bases spanning the gap. CDR1 MNHEY and CDR2 SMNVEV come from the germline V gene (reference sequence). This CDR3 spans 15 amino acids. CDR3 residues: CASSRNRGGAEKLFF. The CDR3 nucleotides are TGTGCCAGCAGTCGGAATAGGGGCGGAGCGGAAAAACTGTTTTTT.

The table lists this clonotype with a few counts. The rearrangement links TRBV7-9 to TRBJ2-2; 8 bases line up with TRBD2. Germline lookup yields CDR1 SEHNR and CDR2 FQNEAQ (reference sequence). V lost 8 bases to trimming and J lost 0 bases; unmatched junction nucleotides: 14. CDR3 length: 18 residues. The CDR3 loop reads CASPRVGSGATNTGELFF. The CDR3 DNA reads TGTGCCAGCCCTCGTGTTGGTAGCGGGGCTACGAACACCGGGGAGCTGTTTTTT.

This clonotype was observed many times. The chain links TRBV6-1 to TRBJ2-1, with 7 positions matching TRBD2. The trim removed 5 bases at V and 8 bases at J, leaving 15 bases unmatched. There are 16 residues in the CDR3. Germline loops: CDR1 MNHNS, CDR2 SASEGT. For the CDR3, the DNA is TGTGCCAGCAGTCCCCGGGGGGTGGGAGTGGGCCATGAGCAGTTCTTC. Protein sequence: CASSPRGVGVGHEQFF.

This clonotype occurred many times. The chain links TRBV2 to TRBJ1-6; D is perhaps TRBD1 (5 bases). Germline CDR1 reads SNHLY; CDR2 reads FYNNEI. Trimming cost V 8 bases and J 6 bases, with 17 bases left between them. The CDR3 loop spans 15 amino acids. CDR3: CASSWGDRTNSPLHF. The CDR3 nucleotides are TGTGCCAGCTCCTGGGGCGATAGGACTAATTCACCCCTCCACTTT.

This clonotype was picked up a small number of times. The V call is TRBV2, the J call TRBJ2-3, with 7 bases identical to TRBD1. Germline values: CDR1 SNHLY, CDR2 FYNNEI. Trimming at V came to 6 bases and at J to 0 bases, leaving 6 bases not matched to a gene. The CDR3 spans 15 residues. In nucleotides, the CDR3 is TGTGCCAGCAGGCCGACAGGGTTTAGCACAGATACGCAGTATTTT. Its translation: CASRPTGFSTDTQYF. The variable domain in full, with the rest retrieved from reference TRBV2 and TRBJ2-3, is EPEVTQTPSHQVTQMGQEVILRCVPISNHLYFYWYRQILGQKVEFLVSFYNNEISEKSEIFDDQFSVERPDGSNFTLKIRSTKLEDSAMYFCASRPTGFSTDTQYFGPGTRLTVL.

This clonotype was seen ten or more times. The chain employs TRBV2 and TRBJ2-2; TRBD1 matches 7 bases. Germline CDR1 is SNHLY and CDR2 is FYNNEI. Trimming at V came to 8 bases and at J to 0 bases, leaving 3 bases not matched to a gene. This CDR3 is built from 14 residues. This chain's CDR3 is CASLDRANTGELFF. CDR3 coding DNA: TGTGCCAGCCTTGACAGGGCGAACACCGGGGAGCTGTTTTTT.

This rearrangement joins TRBV6-1 to TRBJ2-2, with D possibly TRBD1 on 6 matching bases. CDR3 length: 16 residues. Germline-derived CDR1 and CDR2 are MNHNS and SASEGT. The V gene lost 6 bases and the J gene lost 6 bases, with 20 bases spanning the gap. The CDR3 reads CASSATGRLLAGELFF. The CDR3 DNA sequence: TGTGCCAGCAGCGCAACAGGGAGATTGTTGGCCGGGGAGCTGTTTTTT.

This clonotype has more than one count but fewer than ten. The chain has TRBV13 and TRBJ2-1, with D unclear. CDR3 size: 13 residues. Between the trimmed V and J ends, which lost 0 bases and 8 bases, there was a span of 8 bases. The germline gives CDR1 PRHDT, CDR2 FYEKMQ (reference sequence). The CDR3 bases are TGTGCCAGCAGCTTAGGCCCGAGAGATGAGCAGTTCTTC. Translation: CASSLGPRDEQFF. Full variable domain (missing parts from reference TRBV13 and TRBJ2-1): AAGVIQSPRHLIKEKRETATLKCYPIPRHDTVYWYQQGPGQDPQFLISFYEKMQSDKGSIPDRFSAQQFSDYHSELNMSSLELGDSALYFCASSLGPRDEQFFGPGTRLTVL.

This chain links TRBV19 with TRBJ2-2; 7 bases map to TRBD2. The CDR3 is made up of 17 amino acids. The V gene end was trimmed by 5 bases and the J gene end by 2 bases; junction bases not matched to a gene: 11. Germline V gives CDR1 LNHDA, CDR2 SQIVND (reference sequence). The chain's CDR3 is CASSPRLGGRNTGELFF. CDR3 coding DNA: TGTGCCAGTAGTCCCCGTCTAGGCGGGAGAAACACCGGGGAGCTGTTTTTT.

This clonotype was detected many times. This chain connects TRBV29-1 to TRBJ1-1; D unresolved. This CDR3 is built from 13 residues. V dropped 3 bases and J dropped 4 bases, with 12 bases sitting between them. CDR1 and CDR2 (germline): SQVTM, ANQGSEA. The CDR3 DNA reads TGCAGCGTTGATGTCAACACGGGCACTGAAGCTTTCTTT. Amino acid sequence: CSVDVNTGTEAFF.

The chain couples TRBV19 to TRBJ2-3; TRBD2 matches 12 bases. J lost 1 base, V lost 3 bases, and 8 bases had no gene match. This CDR3 comprises 18 residues. The germline V gene encodes CDR1 LNHDA and CDR2 SQIVND (reference sequence). CDR3 sequence (DNA): TGTGCCAGTAGTATCGGGCTAGCGGGAGGGCGTGGCACAGATACGCAGTATTTT. Translated, it gives CASSIGLAGGRGTDTQYF.

This clonotype was found many times. The chain uses TRBV5-1 and TRBJ2-7; the D gene is possibly TRBD1 (6 bases). CDR1 is SGHRS and CDR2 is YFSETQ in the germline V gene. V was pared by 4 bases and J by 3 bases, with 14 bases between. This CDR3 is built from 14 residues. For the CDR3, the DNA is TGCGCCAGCAGCCCGACGGACAGCTTCTACGAGCAGTACTTC. Amino acids: CASSPTDSFYEQYF.

This clonotype was found many times. This chain joins TRBV12-3 or TRBV12-4 and TRBJ1-1; unclear D gene. The CDR3 is made up of 12 amino acids. The V gene lost 3 bases and the J gene lost 3 bases, with 5 bases spanning the gap. DNA for the CDR3: TGTGCCAGCAGTTTGACGTACACTGAAGCTTTCTTT. Protein product: CASSLTYTEAFF.

The rearrangement links TRBV20-1 to TRBJ2-1; tentative D call: TRBD1 (5 bases). Trimming took off 6 bases at V and 0 bases at J, with 12 bases between the two ends. Germline V gene lookup returns CDR1 DFQATT and CDR2 SNEGSKA (reference sequence). This CDR3 has 14 residues. CDR3 DNA sequence: TGCAGTGCCGGACAACAGAGCTCCTACAATGAGCAGTTCTTC. It encodes CSAGQQSSYNEQFF.

This clonotype has a count of ten or more. V gene TRBV2 combines with J gene TRBJ2-4; TRBD2 aligns across 7 bases. Germline CDR1 and CDR2: SNHLY and FYNNEI. The trim removed 1 base at V and 4 bases at J, leaving 13 bases unmatched. This CDR3 is 18 amino acids long. This CDR3 reads CASSEGGGSQTYKNIQYF. CDR3 sequence (DNA): TGTGCCAGCAGTGAAGGCGGCGGGAGCCAAACATATAAAAACATTCAGTACTTC.

The chain carries TRBV7-6 and TRBJ2-7, with 9 bases lining up with TRBD2. The V and J ends lost 1 base and 6 bases, in that order; junction bases with no gene match: 4. Germline CDR1 and CDR2: SGHVS and FNYEAQ. The CDR3 contains 14 residues. The CDR3 loop is CASSLGGGRGEQYF. The CDR3 DNA follows: TGTGCCAGCAGCTTAGGGGGCGGGAGGGGCGAGCAGTACTTC.

The table lists this clonotype with many counts. The chain carries TRBV11-2 and TRBJ2-3; 10 nucleotides line up with TRBD2. The CDR3 extends over 17 amino acids. CDR1 is SGHAT and CDR2 is FQNNGV in the germline V gene. The ends lost 2 bases at V and 6 bases at J; junction bases unmatched: 11. In DNA, the CDR3 is TGTGCCAGCAGCTTAAGGACTAGCGGAGGGGCATTTGATACGCAGTATTTT. Amino acids: CASSLRTSGGAFDTQYF. Together with reference TRBV11-2 and TRBJ2-3, the CDR3 gives the full variable domain: EAGVAQSPRYKIIEKRQSVAFWCNPISGHATLYWYQQILGQGPKLLIQFQNNGVVDDSQLPKDRFSAERLKGVDSTLKIQPAKLEDSAVYLCASSLRTSGGAFDTQYFGPGTRLTVL.

This clonotype occurred many times. This sequence joins TRBV7-2 and TRBJ2-5; 13 bases map to TRBD2. The V segment lost 8 bases and the J segment 5 bases; nucleotides outside the gene matches: 11. The CDR3 totals 16 residues. Germline assignment: CDR1 SGHTA and CDR2 FQGNSA. The CDR3 spells CASALLGTSGTETQYF. The CDR3 nucleotides read TGTGCCAGCGCACTGCTCGGGACTAGCGGGACGGAGACCCAGTACTTC.

This clonotype was found many times. The chain employs TRBV11-2 and TRBJ2-1; 7 positions agree with TRBD2. J lost 1 base, V lost 1 base, and 4 bases had no gene match. The CDR3 is made up of 16 amino acids. Looked up from germline, CDR1 is SGHAT and CDR2 is FQNNGV. The CDR3 spells CASSLGLAASYNEQFF. DNA of the CDR3: TGTGCCAGCAGCTTAGGGCTAGCGGCGTCCTACAATGAGCAGTTCTTC.

This clonotype was detected a few times. V is TRBV2 and J is TRBJ1-4; perhaps TRBD1 as D (6 bases). The germline CDR1 and CDR2 sequences are SNHLY and FYNNEI. CDR3 length equals 15 residues. Deletions cut 10 bases from V and 2 bases from J, with 17 bases between. In DNA form, the CDR3 reads TGTGCCAAACGGGACACCCTGGAGACTAATGAAAAACTGTTTTTT. It yields the protein CAKRDTLETNEKLFF.

This clonotype has ten or more counts. V is TRBV6-1 and J is TRBJ1-5; D is ambiguous. Trimming took 3 bases from V and 2 from J, leaving 11 bases between them. This CDR3 has 15 amino acids. CDR1 and CDR2 from the germline V gene are MNHNS and SASEGT. The CDR3 DNA sequence: TGTGCCAGCAGTGACAGGTCGTGGGGCAATCAGCCCCAGCATTTT. It encodes CASSDRSWGNQPQHF.

This chain links TRBV5-6 with TRBJ2-1, with TRBD2 matching over 11 bases. V dropped 0 bases and J dropped 3; count of bases not matched to a gene: 2. CDR1 and CDR2 (germline): SGHDT, YYEEEE. The CDR3 runs 16 residues. The CDR3 reads CASSLETSGNYNEQFF. The CDR3 DNA sequence: TGTGCCAGCAGCTTGGAGACTAGCGGGAACTACAATGAGCAGTTCTTC. Combining the CDR3 with reference TRBV5-6 and TRBJ2-1 gives the whole variable domain DAGVTQSPTHLIKTRGQQVTLRCSPKSGHDTVSWYQQALGQGPQFIFQYYEEEERQRGNFPDRFSGHQFPNYSSELNVNALLLGDSALYLCASSLETSGNYNEQFFGPGTRLTVL.

The chain has TRBV15 and TRBJ1-1; 7 nucleotides agree with TRBD1. The CDR3 has 16 residues. Germline CDR1 LNHNV, CDR2 YYDKDF (reference sequence). V shed 0 bases and J 0 bases; nucleotides not matched to a gene: 4. CDR3 region: CATSRDRGNLNTEAFF. The CDR3 DNA reads TGTGCCACCAGCAGAGACAGGGGGAATTTGAACACTGAAGCTTTCTTT. The variable domain in full, completed from reference TRBV15 and TRBJ1-1, reads DAMVIQNPRYQVTQFGKPVTLSCSQTLNHNVMYWYQQKSSQAPKLLFHYYDKDFNNEADTPDNFQSRRPNTSFCFLDIRSPGLGDTAMYLCATSRDRGNLNTEAFFGQGTRLTVV.